The 15 T cell receptor beta chains presented below share a single source sample, sequenced in a study of T cell clonotyping in hematopoietic cell transplantation. The time point: recipient sample about 28 days before transplant, after cytoreduction. This table comes from immunoSEQ multiplex PCR, and its TCRdb copy is limited to in-frame clones, with some not included. The sample records 65,000 to 80,000 clones, almost 97% being singletons. This specimen consisted of peripheral blood mononuclear cells, obtained before stem cell transplant. These receptors were taken from a woman aged 50 to 60 with acute myeloid leukemia. Some clones in this sample may be carry-over from other donors' samples.

The V and J genes are TRBV9 and TRBJ2-7, with D possibly matching TRBD2 (6 bases). From germline, CDR1 is SGDLS and CDR2 YYNGEE. Trimming removed 1 base at V and 0 bases at J, with 11 bases between. This CDR3 region has 15 residues. The DNA for the CDR3 is TGTGCCAGCAGCGTACGACTAGGGAGCTCCTACGAGCAGTACTTC. Protein: CASSVRLGSSYEQYF.

J is TRBJ1-4 and V is TRBV6-1; D gene uncertain. Germline V gene data show CDR1 as MNHNS and CDR2 as SASEGT. Trimming stripped 6 bases from V and 0 bases from J, with 11 bases between. The CDR3 has 15 residues. CDR3 in amino acids: CASRGGVATNEKLFF. In nucleotides, the CDR3 is TGTGCCAGCAGGGGCGGGGTAGCAACTAATGAAAAACTGTTTTTT.

The chain couples TRBV2 to TRBJ2-7; D gene unclear. This CDR3 spans 13 amino acids. Germline V gives CDR1 SNHLY, CDR2 FYNNEI. Trimming shortened V by 6 bases and J by 2 bases, and 11 bases separated the two germline ends. The CDR3 sequence is CASRPDGAYEQYF. DNA of the CDR3: TGTGCCAGCAGACCTGACGGAGCCTACGAGCAGTACTTC.

This clone was counted a single time. This chain joins TRBV14 and TRBJ1-2; D is uncertain. Germline assignment: CDR1 SGHDN and CDR2 FVKESK. V lost 3 bases to trimming and J lost 6 bases, with 5 bases between them. There are 11 residues in the CDR3. The CDR3 here is CASSQVHGYTF. CDR3 coding DNA: TGTGCCAGCAGCCAGGTTCATGGCTACACCTTC. Variable domain in full (rest from reference TRBV14 and TRBJ1-2): EAGVTQFPSHSVIEKGQTVTLRCDPISGHDNLYWYRRVMGKEIKFLLHFVKESKQDESGMPNNRFLAERTGGTYSTLKVQPAELEDSGVYFCASSQVHGYTFGSGTRLTVV.

This chain links TRBV28 with TRBJ2-6, with D unclear. The CDR3 length is 12 residues. Germline V gene lookup returns CDR1 MDHEN and CDR2 SYDVKM. The ends were cut back, 6 bases at V and 4 bases at J, with 4 bases in the middle. Here the CDR3 reads CASRVGANVLTF. CDR3 bases: TGTGCCAGCAGGGTCGGGGCCAACGTCCTGACTTTC.

The chain has TRBV6-5 and TRBJ1-2, with a possible D match to TRBD1 (5 bases). Between the trimmed V and J ends, which lost 6 bases and 4 bases, there was a span of 15 bases. Germline V lookup: CDR1 MNHEY, CDR2 SVGAGI. The CDR3 length is 14 residues. This CDR3 reads CASRITGLGYGYTF. As DNA, the CDR3 is TGTGCCAGCAGAATTACAGGTCTCGGCTATGGCTACACCTTC.

The V and J genes are TRBV5-4 and TRBJ2-7; possibly TRBD1 for D (6 bases). Between the trimmed V and J ends, which lost 4 bases and 0 bases, there was a span of 14 bases. The CDR3 runs to 15 residues. Germline lookup yields CDR1 SGHNT and CDR2 YYREEE (reference sequence). The CDR3: CASSPGTPSSYEQYF. CDR3 in DNA: TGTGCCAGCAGCCCTGGGACACCGAGCTCCTACGAGCAGTACTTC.

This clone has just one count. The chain recombines TRBV5-1 with TRBJ2-6; D may be TRBD1 (5 bases). The CDR3 runs 16 residues. Germline V gene data show CDR1 as SGHRS and CDR2 as YFSETQ. V shed 2 bases and J shed 2 bases, with 11 bases lying between them. The CDR3 reads CASSFTRGAGANVLTF. The DNA of the CDR3 is TGCGCCAGCAGCTTTACAAGGGGCGCTGGGGCCAACGTCCTGACTTTC. The entire variable domain, with the rest obtained from reference TRBV5-1 and TRBJ2-6, is as follows: KAGVTQTPRYLIKTRGQQVTLSCSPISGHRSVSWYQQTPGQGLQFLFEYFSETQRNKGNFPGRFSGRQFSNSRSEMNVSTLELGDSALYLCASSFTRGAGANVLTFGAGSRLTVL.

The genes are TRBV25-1 and TRBJ1-1; 9 positions agree with TRBD1. The J segment lost 5 bases and the V segment lost 2 bases, leaving 6 bases of the junction unmatched. This CDR3 region has 15 residues. Germline V gives CDR1 MGHDK, CDR2 SYGVNS. The CDR3 reads CASSEKGTGSTEAFF. The CDR3, as DNA: TGTGCCAGCAGTGAAAAGGGGACAGGGTCTACTGAAGCTTTCTTT.

V is TRBV19 and J is TRBJ2-2, with 8 bases lining up with TRBD2. The CDR3 spans 14 residues. CDR1 is LNHDA, CDR2 SQIVND, per germline (reference sequence). The V gene end was trimmed by 9 bases and the J gene end by 7 bases; junction bases not matched to a gene: 10. The CDR3, as DNA: TGTGCCAGCACGGGAGGGCCGTGGGGCGGGGAGCTGTTTTTT. Translating gives CASTGGPWGGELFF.

The chain joins TRBV29-1 to TRBJ1-2; D not resolved. Germline assignment: CDR1 SQVTM and CDR2 ANQGSEA. The CDR3 consists of 10 residues. V gave up 5 bases and J gave up 6 bases, with 7 bases separating them. CDR3 bases: TGCAGCGTTCGGGGAGATGGCTACACCTTC. The encoded protein is CSVRGDGYTF.

The chain links TRBV9 to TRBJ2-7; 8 positions agree with TRBD2. The CDR3 is 17 residues long. J gave up 0 bases and V 5 bases, and 13 bases lay outside the gene matches. The germline gives CDR1 SGDLS, CDR2 YYNGEE. CDR3 loop: CASSPFKSSGPSYEQYF. The DNA of the CDR3 is TGTGCCAGCAGTCCGTTTAAGTCTAGCGGGCCCTCCTACGAGCAGTACTTC. Full variable domain (outside the CDR3, taken from reference TRBV9 and TRBJ2-7): DSGVTQTPKHLITATGQRVTLRCSPRSGDLSVYWYQQSLDQGLQFLIQYYNGEERAKGNILERFSAQQFPDLHSELNLSSLELGDSALYFCASSPFKSSGPSYEQYFGPGTRLTVT.

The chain joins TRBV11-3 to TRBJ2-1; D might be TRBD1 or TRBD2, each matching 5 bases. Trimming removed 1 base at V and 5 bases at J, with 12 bases between. Germline V lookup: CDR1 SGHNT, CDR2 YENEEA. The CDR3 spans 15 residues. DNA for the CDR3: TGTGCCAGCAGCTTAGTGGCAGGGAGCAACAATGAGCAGTTCTTC. This codes for CASSLVAGSNNEQFF.

This chain joins TRBV15 and TRBJ1-1; no reliable D call. In germline, CDR1 is LNHNV, CDR2 YYDKDF (reference sequence). Trimming stripped 0 bases from V and 4 bases from J, with 9 bases between. The CDR3 consists of 14 residues. The CDR3 is CATSRDQSATEAFF. DNA for the CDR3: TGTGCCACCAGCAGAGATCAGAGCGCCACTGAAGCTTTCTTT.

The chain has TRBV18 and TRBJ2-7; 9 bases match TRBD1. The V gene's germline CDR1 is KGHSH and CDR2 LQKENI. Germline trimming cut 8 bases from V and 2 bases from J; bases unmatched to any gene: 4. CDR3 length equals 13 residues. In DNA form, the CDR3 reads TGTGCCAGCACCGGGACAGGGCCCTACGAGCAGTACTTC. Protein product: CASTGTGPYEQYF.